The 21 T cell receptor beta chains reported below all come from one sample, sequenced in a study of T cells after yellow fever vaccination. TCRdb reprocessed the 5' RACE reads with MiXCR, giving one entry per CDR3 protein. The sample yields about 22,000 distinct CDR3 sequences, around 5.5% seen once. Sample: PBMCs, either bulk or a sorted T-cell subset (CD4+, CD8+, memory, or dextramer-sorted; not recorded which), taken about 41 days after the first yellow fever vaccination. The receptors here all came from a man between 18 and 29 years old who received the YFV17D yellow fever vaccine.

V gene TRBV4-3 combines with J gene TRBJ1-6; D not resolved. Germline loops: CDR1 LGHNA, CDR2 YSLEER. Between the trimmed V and J ends, which lost 1 base and 0 bases, there was a span of 7 bases. The CDR3 spans 16 residues. The CDR3 nucleotides are TGCGCCAGCAGCCAAGCGGTAAACTCCTATAATTCACCCCTCCACTTT. Its translation is CASSQAVNSYNSPLHF.

This clonotype was observed at least ten times. V usage is TRBV20-1 and J usage is TRBJ2-1; 7 bases map to TRBD2. The CDR3 length is 15 residues. Germline V lookup: CDR1 DFQATT, CDR2 SNEGSKA (reference sequence). V shed 0 bases, J shed 4 bases, and the junction held 6 bases outside the gene matches. The CDR3 coding sequence is TGCAGTGCTAGAGATTCTAGCGGAGCATACAATGAGCAGTTCTTC. Translation: CSARDSSGAYNEQFF.

There are many counts of this clonotype. This sequence joins TRBV10-1 and TRBJ2-7; D might be TRBD2 (6 bases). CDR3 length: 12 residues. V lost 3 bases and J 7 bases, leaving 10 bases between the germline ends. CDR1 and CDR2 (germline): WNHNN, SYGVQD (reference sequence). The CDR3 nucleotides are TGCGCCAGCAGTGAATTCCGGGGGGAGCAGTACTTC. Protein sequence: CASSEFRGEQYF.

This clonotype has a count of ten or more. The rearrangement links TRBV7-9 to TRBJ2-7; TRBD1 matches 8 bases. CDR3 length equals 17 residues. CDR1 is SEHNR and CDR2 is FQNEAQ in the germline V gene (reference sequence). The V gene end was trimmed by 1 base and the J gene end by 2 bases; junction bases not matched to a gene: 10. In DNA form, the CDR3 reads TGTGCCAGCAGCTTAGTCCCTATTCGGACAGGGACCTACGAGCAGTACGTC. This encodes CASSLVPIRTGTYEQYV.

This clonotype was detected only once. The rearrangement links TRBV4-3 to TRBJ2-2; D gene unclear. The germline V gene encodes CDR1 LGHNA and CDR2 YSLEER. The V and J ends lost 4 bases and 6 bases respectively, with 15 bases between them. The CDR3 loop spans 15 amino acids. CDR3 bases: TGCGCCAGCAGCCCACGACCAGTACAGTCCGGGGAGCTGTTTTTT. It codes for CASSPRPVQSGELFF.

This clonotype was seen ten or more times. The gene calls are TRBV5-1 and TRBJ1-2, with D hard to call. The CDR3 contains 12 residues. V lost 1 base, J lost 6 bases, and 7 bases lay in between. Germline V lookup: CDR1 SGHRS, CDR2 YFSETQ. The CDR3: CASSLTKDGYTF. The CDR3 region has the DNA TGCGCCAGCAGCTTGACCAAGGATGGCTACACCTTC.

This clonotype was seen ten or more times. The chain couples TRBV7-9 to TRBJ1-1; TRBD1 is a possible D gene (6 bases). V shed 2 bases and J shed 8 bases, with 9 bases lying between them. CDR3 size: 12 residues. Germline V CDR1 and CDR2: SEHNR, FQNEAQ (reference sequence). The CDR3 is CASSLNRVEAFF. For the CDR3, the DNA is TGTGCCAGCAGCTTAAACAGGGTAGAAGCTTTCTTT.

This sequence joins TRBV27 and TRBJ1-5; no clear D. The germline CDR1 and CDR2 sequences are MNHEY and SMNVEV (reference sequence). V gave up 5 bases and J gave up 2 bases, with 16 bases separating them. This CDR3 spans 16 amino acids. The CDR3 loop reads CASSHSLGMGNQPQHF. The CDR3 DNA is TGTGCCAGCAGTCACTCTCTGGGTATGGGCAATCAGCCCCAGCATTTT.

In this sample, this clonotype turned up a few times. This chain connects TRBV7-3 to TRBJ2-3; no definite D call. This CDR3 has 12 residues. V lost 7 bases to trimming and J lost 4 bases, with 9 bases between them. The germline V gene encodes CDR1 SGHTA and CDR2 FQGTGA. As DNA, the CDR3 is TGTGCCAGCACTGACATCCCAGATACGCAGTATTTT. Its protein product is CASTDIPDTQYF.

This clonotype has at least ten counts. V gene TRBV28 combines with J gene TRBJ1-5; TRBD1 agrees at 8 bases. CDR3 length equals 14 residues. Per the germline V gene, CDR1 is MDHEN and CDR2 is SYDVKM. V lost 3 bases, J lost 7 bases, and 5 bases stayed unmatched. The DNA of the CDR3 is TGTGCCAGCAGTTTCGGACAGGGACAACAGCCCCAGCATTTT. Translation gives CASSFGQGQQPQHF.

This clonotype was seen ten or more times. The genes are TRBV7-8 and TRBJ2-2; no definite D call. This CDR3 has 17 amino acids. CDR1 and CDR2 from the germline V gene are SGHVS and FQNEAQ. Trimming stripped 5 bases from V and 5 bases from J, with 21 bases between. CDR3 DNA sequence: TGTGCCAGCAGCCCCCGACCCGCTCTAACAAGAACCGGGGAGCTGTTTTTT. Residues: CASSPRPALTRTGELFF.

This clonotype was counted ten times or more. V is TRBV5-1 and J is TRBJ1-5, with D possibly matching TRBD1 (6 bases). V shed 4 bases and J shed 6 bases, with 14 bases lying between them. CDR1 is SGHRS and CDR2 is YFSETQ in the germline V gene. This CDR3 is built from 14 residues. The CDR3, as DNA: TGCGCCAGCAGCCCCCGGGGGGGCGTTCAGCCCCAGCATTTT. Residues: CASSPRGGVQPQHF.

This clonotype was seen ten or more times. V usage is TRBV7-2 and J usage is TRBJ2-5, with 7 bases lining up with TRBD2. With V trimmed by 10 bases and J by 1 base, 6 bases remained unmatched. CDR1 and CDR2 (germline): SGHTA, FQGNSA. CDR3 length: 13 residues. CDR3 amino acids: CATSRGVQETQYF. CDR3 DNA sequence: TGTGCCACTTCACGGGGGGTCCAAGAGACCCAGTACTTC. Full variable domain (remainder filled in from reference TRBV7-2 and TRBJ2-5): GAGVSQSPSNKVTEKGKDVELRCDPISGHTALYWYRQSLGQGLEFLIYFQGNSAPDKSGLPSDRFSAERTGGSVSTLTIQRTQQEDSAVYLCATSRGVQETQYFGPGTRLLVL.

This clonotype was observed many times. The chain joins TRBV7-3 to TRBJ2-5; TRBD2 might be the D (5 bases). The CDR3 sequence is 14 residues long. Germline-derived CDR1 and CDR2 are SGHTA and FQGTGA. V gave up 2 bases and J gave up 3 bases, with 10 bases separating them. The CDR3 loop is CASSLDRGKETQYF. The DNA of the CDR3 is TGTGCCAGCAGCTTAGATCGGGGTAAAGAGACCCAGTACTTC. Variable domain in full (rest from reference TRBV7-3 and TRBJ2-5): GAGVSQTPSNKVTEKGKYVELRCDPISGHTALYWYRQSLGQGPEFLIYFQGTGAADDSGLPNDRFFAVRPEGSVSTLKIQRTERGDSAVYLCASSLDRGKETQYFGPGTRLLVL.

This clonotype came up many times. The chain combines TRBV20-1 with TRBJ1-1; 9 bases agree with TRBD1. Germline CDR1 is DFQATT and CDR2 is SNEGSKA (reference sequence). The CDR3 spans 13 residues. V lost 3 bases to trimming and J lost 1 base; unmatched junction nucleotides: 0. The CDR3 is CSARTGGNTEAFF. Here the CDR3 DNA reads TGCAGTGCTAGGACAGGGGGGAACACTGAAGCTTTCTTT.

This clonotype came up many times. The chain is built from TRBV9 and TRBJ2-3, with D possibly TRBD1 on 6 matching bases. V lost 3 bases to trimming and J lost 1 base, with 12 bases between them. This CDR3 spans 15 amino acids. Germline V gene sequence: CDR1 SGDLS, CDR2 YYNGEE. The CDR3 DNA sequence: TGTGCCAGCAGCGAGAACTACAGGGGCACAGATACGCAGTATTTT. Its protein is CASSENYRGTDTQYF. The full variable domain, completed using reference TRBV9 and TRBJ2-3, is DSGVTQTPKHLITATGQRVTLRCSPRSGDLSVYWYQQSLDQGLQFLIQYYNGEERAKGNILERFSAQQFPDLHSELNLSSLELGDSALYFCASSENYRGTDTQYFGPGTRLTVL.

This clonotype appeared many times. The genes are TRBV10-3 and TRBJ2-3; D is possibly TRBD2 (5 bases). V lost 7 bases to trimming and J lost 4 bases, with 12 bases between them. In germline, CDR1 is ENHRY, CDR2 SYGVKD. CDR3 size: 13 residues. The CDR3 reads CAIMRAWADTQYF. The CDR3 DNA sequence: TGTGCCATCATGCGGGCGTGGGCAGATACGCAGTATTTT.

This clonotype came up many times. The chain joins TRBV5-1 to TRBJ2-5; D not resolved. The germline gives CDR1 SGHRS, CDR2 YFSETQ. V dropped 0 bases and J dropped 5 bases, with 8 bases sitting between them. The CDR3 runs to 13 residues. The chain's CDR3 is CASSLEGSETQYF. The CDR3 DNA reads as TGCGCCAGCAGCTTGGAGGGCAGCGAGACCCAGTACTTC. Together with reference TRBV5-1 and TRBJ2-5, the CDR3 gives the full variable domain: KAGVTQTPRYLIKTRGQQVTLSCSPISGHRSVSWYQQTPGQGLQFLFEYFSETQRNKGNFPGRFSGRQFSNSRSEMNVSTLELGDSALYLCASSLEGSETQYFGPGTRLLVL.

There are many counts of this clonotype. This sequence joins TRBV5-6 and TRBJ2-7, with 7 bases aligning to TRBD2. Trimming cost V 2 bases and J 2 bases; bases outside gene matches: 1. The germline V gene encodes CDR1 SGHDT and CDR2 YYEEEE. The CDR3 loop spans 13 amino acids. The CDR3 DNA sequence: TGTGCCAGCAGCTTCCGGGGGGCCTACGAGCAGTACTTC. Amino acid sequence: CASSFRGAYEQYF. The full variable domain, completed using reference TRBV5-6 and TRBJ2-7, is DAGVTQSPTHLIKTRGQQVTLRCSPKSGHDTVSWYQQALGQGPQFIFQYYEEEERQRGNFPDRFSGHQFPNYSSELNVNALLLGDSALYLCASSFRGAYEQYFGPGTRLTVT.

There are many counts of this clonotype. The J gene is TRBJ2-1, the V gene TRBV19; a possible D gene is TRBD2 (7 bases). The ends were cut back, 3 bases at V and 8 bases at J, with 17 bases in the middle. This CDR3 has 15 residues. Germline V gene data show CDR1 as LNHDA and CDR2 as SQIVND (reference sequence). For the CDR3, the DNA is TGTGCCAGTAGTATGGGGGGAGGGGGAATAGATGAGCAGTTCTTC. It specifies CASSMGGGGIDEQFF.

This clonotype has a count of ten or more. The J gene is TRBJ2-2, the V gene TRBV6-2 or TRBV6-3; possibly TRBD1 for D (5 bases). V gave up 7 bases and J gave up 0 bases, with 9 bases separating them. The CDR3 length is 14 residues. CDR1 and CDR2 (germline): MNHEY, SVGEGT. CDR3 in DNA: TGTGCCAGCAAAGAACAGGCGAACACCGGGGAGCTGTTTTTT. It specifies CASKEQANTGELFF.